This is a list of T cell receptor beta chains from one sample in a study of blood T cell repertoires in COVID-19. Sequenced by immunoSEQ multiplex PCR; TCRdb stores in-frame clones only, minus some. Of 150,000 to 200,000 clones detected, over 75% appear once; the ten largest clones hold under 0.85%. The sample was PBMCs or T cells enriched from blood (not recorded which). The source is a young woman who had recovered from COVID-19. The CDR3 runs from the conserved cysteine through the conserved F or W. A D gene is named only where the DNA matches it firmly. Clone size is shown for a subset of rows, as once, few, many or a class of expanded clone.

V	D	length	size	J	CDR3	DNA
TRBV12-5	TRBD1	16	.	TRBJ1-4	CASGLDPGQGGEKLFF	TGTGCTAGTGGTTTGGACCCGGGACAGGGCGGCGAAAAACTGTTTTTT
TRBV25-1	TRBD2	15	.	TRBJ2-1	CASSAAGDPYNEQFF	TGTGCCAGCAGTGCGGCGGGAGACCCCTACAATGAGCAGTTCTTC
TRBV9	.	14	few	TRBJ2-7	CASSRGTQTYEQYF	TGTGCCAGCAGCCGGGGGACCCAAACCTACGAGCAGTACTTC
TRBV10-3	TRBD2	15	.	TRBJ2-7	CAISDSSGGTYEQYF	TGTGCCATCAGTGACTCTAGCGGGGGAACCTACGAGCAGTACTTC
TRBV15	TRBD1	19	.	TRBJ1-4	CATSRALTGGLVGREKLFF	TGTGCCACCAGCAGGGCTTTAACAGGGGGCTTAGTCGGGCGTGAAAAACTGTTTTTT
TRBV5-6	.	14	.	TRBJ2-1	CASSFLGQYNEQFF	TGTGCCAGCAGTTTTCTTGGACAGTACAATGAGCAGTTCTTC
TRBV11-2	.	14	.	TRBJ2-7	CASSLSTDSYEQYF	TGTGCCAGCAGCTTATCGACAGATTCCTACGAGCAGTACTTC
TRBV7-8	TRBD2	15	.	TRBJ2-5	CASSRKREFPETQYF	TGTGCCAGCAGCCGAAAGCGGGAGTTTCCGGAGACCCAGTACTTC
TRBV27	TRBD2	15	.	TRBJ2-1	CASRTGTSQYNEQFF	TGTGCCAGCAGGACGGGGACTAGCCAGTACAATGAGCAGTTCTTC
TRBV5-4	.	16	.	TRBJ2-3	CASSPPTKRGTDTQYF	TGTGCCAGCAGCCCCCCCACTAAGCGGGGCACAGATACGCAGTATTTT
TRBV18	.	13	.	TRBJ1-1	CASSRPGDTEAFF	TGTGCCAGCTCACGGCCAGGGGACACTGAAGCTTTCTTT
TRBV29-1	TRBD1	13	.	TRBJ2-7	CSVEEGGQYEQYF	TGCAGCGTTGAAGAAGGGGGACAGTACGAGCAGTACTTC
TRBV15	.	12	.	TRBJ2-5	CATAVGGETQYF	TGTGCCACCGCGGTAGGTGGGGAGACCCAGTACTTC
TRBV9	TRBD2	15	.	TRBJ2-1	CASSALGLGNNEQFF	TGTGCCAGCAGCGCACTCGGACTAGGGAACAATGAGCAGTTCTTC
TRBV5-1	.	13	.	TRBJ1-5	CASSLDGNQPQHF	TGCGCCAGCAGCTTGGACGGTAATCAGCCCCAGCATTTT
TRBV19	.	13	.	TRBJ1-4	CATLGENNEKLFF	TGTGCCACTCTAGGGGAAAACAATGAAAAACTGTTTTTT
TRBV7-9	TRBD2	18	.	TRBJ2-3	CASSSTLAGGQEVDTQYF	TGTGCCAGCAGCTCAACTCTAGCGGGAGGGCAGGAGGTAGATACGCAGTATTTT
TRBV28	TRBD2	16	.	TRBJ2-7	CASSSPGGLGSYEQYF	TGTGCCAGCAGCTCGCCGGGGGGACTAGGGAGTTACGAGCAGTACTTC
TRBV27	.	15	.	TRBJ2-1	CASSLSRGSYNEQFF	TGTGCCAGCAGTCTGTCGCGAGGCTCCTACAATGAGCAGTTCTTC
TRBV27	TRBD1	18	.	TRBJ2-1	CASSYLRTGQVIYNEQFF	TGTGCCAGCAGTTACTTACGAACGGGACAGGTAATCTACAATGAGCAGTTCTTC
TRBV9	.	14	.	TRBJ2-7	CASSAGDLSYEQYF	TGTGCCAGCAGCGCGGGGGACTTATCCTACGAGCAGTACTTC
TRBV10-3	.	11	.	TRBJ2-7	CATDNSYEQYF	TGTGCCACGGACAACTCCTACGAGCAGTACTTC
TRBV5-1	TRBD1	15	.	TRBJ1-2	CASSLVGQVVYGYTF	TGCGCCAGCAGCTTGGTGGGACAGGTAGTCTATGGCTACACCTTC
TRBV4-3	TRBD2	17	.	TRBJ2-2	CASSQDASGWAGGELFF	TGCGCCAGCAGCCAAGACGCTAGCGGGTGGGCCGGCGGGGAGCTGTTTTTT
TRBV10-1	.	13	.	TRBJ1-1	CASSKNTGTEAFF	TGCGCCAGCAGCAAAAACACAGGGACTGAAGCTTTCTTT
TRBV7-8	TRBD2	13	.	TRBJ2-7	CASSFGLASEQYF	TGTGCCAGCAGCTTTGGACTAGCGAGCGAGCAGTACTTC
TRBV10-3	TRBD2	16	.	TRBJ2-1	CATFSPGGPSYNEQFF	TGTGCCACCTTCTCACCGGGAGGGCCATCCTACAATGAGCAGTTCTTC
TRBV9	.	15	once	TRBJ1-3	CASSVEAGAGNTIYF	TGTGCCAGCAGCGTAGAAGCAGGGGCTGGAAACACCATATATTTT
TRBV9	TRBD2	15	.	TRBJ2-1	CASSVGGESYNEQFF	TGCGCCAGCAGCGTCGGGGGGGAGTCCTACAATGAGCAGTTCTTC
TRBV7-2	TRBD2	15	.	TRBJ2-1	CASMFSGNQGNEQFF	TGTGCCAGCATGTTTAGCGGGAACCAGGGCAATGAGCAGTTCTTC
TRBV15	.	16	.	TRBJ2-1	CATSGLIGAAPNEQFF	TGTGCCACCAGCGGACTAATAGGGGCAGCTCCTAATGAGCAGTTCTTC
TRBV30	TRBD2	16	.	TRBJ2-7	CAWRSRRGEKSYEQYF	TGTGCCTGGAGGAGTCGGCGGGGGGAGAAATCCTACGAGCAGTACTTC
TRBV29-1	.	15	.	TRBJ2-2	CSVRQGLANTGELFF	TGCAGCGTTCGACAGGGACTCGCGAACACCGGGGAGCTGTTTTTT